Included here is one T cell receptor (beta chain) sequence, with context. Its matching antigen is unknown. These data come from a study of monozygotic twins with inflammatory bowel disease. General study points: IBD-affected twins scored below their healthy co-twins in TCRbeta diversity (inverse Simpson). Varying immunosuppressive regimens may have increased patient repertoire variability. Resolution of different T cell subtypes was not achieved.

In preparing each TCR library, 3,000 to 4,000 ng of total RNA was used. One entry per CDR3 protein, without DNA, is what TCRdb gives after re-calling the 5' RACE reads. This repertoire includes approximately 150,000 distinct CDR3 sequences. The CDR3 runs to 15 residues. Germline V gene sequence: CDR1 SGHDT, CDR2 YYEEEE. The chain is built from TRBV5-6 and TRBJ1-6. Material: blood. The TCR was taken from a human donor with ulcerative colitis or Crohn's disease, or a healthy co-twin of an affected twin (not recorded which). The CDR3 sequence is CASSSRRWVDSPLHF.